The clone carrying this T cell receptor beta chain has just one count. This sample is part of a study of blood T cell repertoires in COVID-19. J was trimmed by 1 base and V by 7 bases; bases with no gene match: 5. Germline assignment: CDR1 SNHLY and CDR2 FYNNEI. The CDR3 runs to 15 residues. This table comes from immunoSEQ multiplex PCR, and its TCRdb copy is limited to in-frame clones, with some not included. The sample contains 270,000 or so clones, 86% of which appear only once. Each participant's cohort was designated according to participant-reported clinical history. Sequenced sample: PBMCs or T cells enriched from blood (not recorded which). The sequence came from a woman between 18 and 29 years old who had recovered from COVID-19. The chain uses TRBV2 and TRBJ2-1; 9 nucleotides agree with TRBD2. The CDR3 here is CASTLLAGSYNEQFF. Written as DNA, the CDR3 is TGTGCCAGCACCCTCCTAGCGGGGTCCTACAATGAGCAGTTCTTC.